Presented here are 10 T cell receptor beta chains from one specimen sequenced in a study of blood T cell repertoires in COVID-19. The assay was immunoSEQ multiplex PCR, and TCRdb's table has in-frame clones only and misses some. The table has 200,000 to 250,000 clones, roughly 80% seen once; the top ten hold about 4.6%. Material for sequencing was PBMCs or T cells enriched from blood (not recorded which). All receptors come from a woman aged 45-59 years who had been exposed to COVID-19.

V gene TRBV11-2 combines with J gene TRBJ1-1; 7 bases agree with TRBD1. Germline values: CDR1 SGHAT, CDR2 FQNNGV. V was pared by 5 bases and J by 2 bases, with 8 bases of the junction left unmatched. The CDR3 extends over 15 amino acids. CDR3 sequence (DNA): TGTGCCAGCAGCGCTAGGGGGCCGAGAAACACTGAAGCTTTCTTT. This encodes CASSARGPRNTEAFF.

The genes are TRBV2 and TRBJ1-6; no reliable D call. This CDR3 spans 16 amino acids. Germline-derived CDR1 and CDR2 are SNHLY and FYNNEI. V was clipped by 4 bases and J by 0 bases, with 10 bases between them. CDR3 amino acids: CASSVVVSSYNSPLHF. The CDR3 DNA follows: TGTGCCAGCAGTGTGGTGGTTAGCTCCTATAATTCACCCCTCCACTTT. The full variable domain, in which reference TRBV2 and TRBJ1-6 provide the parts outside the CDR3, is EPEVTQTPSHQVTQMGQEVILRCVPISNHLYFYWYRQILGQKVEFLVSFYNNEISEKSEIFDDQFSVERPDGSNFTLKIRSTKLEDSAMYFCASSVVVSSYNSPLHFGNGTRLTVT.

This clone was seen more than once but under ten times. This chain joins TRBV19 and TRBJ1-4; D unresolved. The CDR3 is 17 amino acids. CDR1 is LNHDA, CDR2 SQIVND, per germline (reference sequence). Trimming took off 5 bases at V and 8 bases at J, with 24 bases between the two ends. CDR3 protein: CASSPRTPLGFEEKLFF. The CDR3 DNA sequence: TGTGCCAGTAGTCCCCGGACTCCCCTGGGGTTTGAAGAAAAACTGTTTTTT.

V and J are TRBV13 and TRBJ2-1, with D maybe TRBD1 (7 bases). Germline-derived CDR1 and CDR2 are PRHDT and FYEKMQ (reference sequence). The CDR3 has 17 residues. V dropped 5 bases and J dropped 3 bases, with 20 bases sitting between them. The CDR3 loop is CASSPPTGTLIYNEQFF. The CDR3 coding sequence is TGTGCCAGCAGCCCCCCGACAGGGACTTTAATCTACAATGAGCAGTTCTTC.

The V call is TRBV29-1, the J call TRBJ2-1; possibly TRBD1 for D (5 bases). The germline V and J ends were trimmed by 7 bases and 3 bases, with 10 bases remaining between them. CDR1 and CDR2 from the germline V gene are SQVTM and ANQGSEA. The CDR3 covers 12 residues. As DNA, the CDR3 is TGCAGCGCGTTACAGGACTACAATGAGCAGTTCTTC. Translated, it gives CSALQDYNEQFF.

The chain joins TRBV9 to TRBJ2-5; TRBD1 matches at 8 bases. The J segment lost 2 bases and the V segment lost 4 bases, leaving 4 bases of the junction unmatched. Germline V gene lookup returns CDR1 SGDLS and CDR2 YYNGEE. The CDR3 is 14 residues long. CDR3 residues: CASSMGTGQETQYF. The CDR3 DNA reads TGTGCCAGCAGCATGGGGACAGGACAAGAGACCCAGTACTTC.

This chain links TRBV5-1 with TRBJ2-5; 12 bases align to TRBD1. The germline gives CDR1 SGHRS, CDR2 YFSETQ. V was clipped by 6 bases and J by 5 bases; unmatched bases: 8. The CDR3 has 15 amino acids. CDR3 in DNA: TGCGCCAGCAACTATGGGACAGGGGGCCGGGAGACCCAGTACTTC. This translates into CASNYGTGGRETQYF.

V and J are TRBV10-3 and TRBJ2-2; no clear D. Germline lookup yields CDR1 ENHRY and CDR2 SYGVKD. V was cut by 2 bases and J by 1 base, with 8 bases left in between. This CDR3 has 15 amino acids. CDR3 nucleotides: TGTGCCATCAGTGAGGTGGGCCGGAACACCGGGGAGCTGTTTTTT. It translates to CAISEVGRNTGELFF.

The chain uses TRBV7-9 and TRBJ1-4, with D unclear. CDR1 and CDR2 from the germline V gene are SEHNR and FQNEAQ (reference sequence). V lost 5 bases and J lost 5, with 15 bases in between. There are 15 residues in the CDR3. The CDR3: CASSIYRDINEKLFF. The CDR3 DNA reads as TGTGCCAGCAGCATATACCGGGATATCAATGAAAAACTGTTTTTT. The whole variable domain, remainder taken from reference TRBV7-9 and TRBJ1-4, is DTGVSQNPRHKITKRGQNVTFRCDPISEHNRLYWYRQTLGQGPEFLTYFQNEAQLEKSRLLSDRFSAERPKGSFSTLEIQRTEQGDSAMYLCASSIYRDINEKLFFGSGTQLSVL.

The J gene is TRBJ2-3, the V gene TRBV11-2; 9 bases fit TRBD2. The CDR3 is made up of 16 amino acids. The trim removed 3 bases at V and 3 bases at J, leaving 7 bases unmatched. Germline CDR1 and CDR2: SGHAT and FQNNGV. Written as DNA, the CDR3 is TGTGCCAGCAGCTTCTTGGGCGGGGGGGGTACAGATACGCAGTATTTT. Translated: CASSFLGGGGTDTQYF.